This T cell receptor beta chain was sequenced during a study of blood T cell repertoires in COVID-19 (dated by TCRdb to about 2020). Background for the entire study: The collaborator samples originated in the United States, Italy and Spain and spanned the acute and convalescent phases of COVID-19. Samples were obtained from the ongoing ImmuneRACE study (first 160 participants) and from roughly 1,300 subjects provided by 6 global collaborators. The material from the prospective study consisted of cDNA or gDNA derived from T cells, B-cell-depleted T cells, or PBMCs. Where HLA class I and class II types were available, the types were taken from metadata supplied by the sample provider, not from assay-based typing. Deeply sampled blood TCRbeta repertoires from subjects exposed to, actively infected with, or recovered from COVID-19 were included in the dataset. A freely available public database, intended as a resource for researchers studying the immune response to SARS-CoV-2, is where the repertoires were released. Nearly every sample came with metadata listing a de-identified subject ID, COVID-19 status, age in years and sex.

Study-level results and caveats: The amount of clinical and demographic metadata varied by source and participant and was provided uncurated.

The cysteine opens and the phenylalanine closes a CDR3 of 13 amino acids. Only CDR3 DNA is held: 39 bases, read in frame from base 1. The germline V gene yields SGHRS for CDR1 and YFSETQ for CDR2. The junction shows trimming of 0 bases on V and 14 bases on J, plus 15 bases between the germline ends. At one collaborating source in Seattle, patients were enrolled during active infection and were followed longitudinally through the course of disease. Each collaborating institution followed its own protocols to collect whole blood in K2EDTA tubes. Collaborator samples were shipped for TCRbeta analysis as frozen whole blood, isolated PBMCs, or DNA extracted from either sample type. The immunoSEQ Assay, a bias-controlled multiplex PCR, was used to amplify TCRbeta CDR3 regions from genomic DNA. Turning to the authors' computational methods: Within the assay, amplification of reference gene primers was used to estimate how many nucleated cells each sample contained. To quantify the absolute abundance of each unique TCRbeta CDR3 rearrangement, sequence reads were collapsed and filtered. For each sample, productive Simpson clonality was calculated by taking the square root of Simpson's diversity index across productive rearrangements. Here the immuneACCESS table is served through TCRdb, limited to in-frame sequences with V and J called. Missing clones are a known gap in these copies; in checked studies unresolved V genes cover under half, and the rest lacks a known reason. V and J calls and clone size are those listed in that table; D and trimming were worked out from the DNA. The sample data list over 150,000 clones, and around 94% of these were observed just once. The ten largest clones add up to 0.6% to 0.9% of the sample.

Turning to this clone: The antigen it recognizes is unknown. No much larger clone exists at a distance of one base, and base qualities are not known.

This TCR came from a man aged 25 to 40 with COVID-19, enrolled during active disease. In this chain, TRBV5-1 is recombined with TRBJ2-1; 6 matching bases give a weak D call of TRBD1. The sequenced sample consisted of peripheral blood. Here is the DNA: TGCGCCAGCAGCTTGGCACCAACAGGGCCGAAGTTCTTC. Translated, it reads CASSLAPTGPKFF.